This T cell receptor (beta chain) was sequenced for a study of memory CD4+ T cells and cytomegalovirus serostatus (dated by TCRdb to between 2019 and 2020). With respect to the entire study: The cohort included approximately 35 healthy adults from Belgium, of whom 9 were CMV seropositive and roughly 25 were CMV seronegative. The study sequenced CD4+ memory TCRbeta repertoires of a Belgian cohort with known cytomegalovirus serostatus to replicate a published TCR-based CMV serostatus classifier. What the research found in general, with its limitations: Results were interpreted as suggesting that the CMV-associated TCR signature is largely present in the CD4+ memory repertoire. Among the roughly 160 previously reported CMV-associated TCRbeta sequences, 67 showed up in the CD4+ memory repertoires, with each one found in between one and five individuals. Only CD4+CD45RO+ memory cells were sequenced, unlike the original study, which covered naive and memory CD4+ and CD8+ populations. For CMV serostatus prediction, a median bootstrapped AUC of approximately 0.95 was reached with the original framework, and a median bootstrapped AUC of about 0.89 was reached with a US-trained random forest. On the Belgian cohort, the classifier built on the original framework reached a median bootstrapped AUC of roughly 0.96, with a 95% CI of 0.76-1.00.

Notes on this clone: Its binding antigen is unknown. No much larger clone is present one base from it, and per-base qualities are unavailable.

V is cut back by 4 bases and J by 9 bases, with 2 bases in the junction unmatched. The germline V gene provides CDR1 SNHLY and CDR2 FYNNEI. The CDR3 numbers 13 residues from cysteine through phenylalanine. The sequence is cut down to CDR3 DNA, 39 bases in frame from base 1. A FACSAria II was used to sort memory CD4+ T cells, defined as single viable CD3+CD4+CD8-CD45RO+ cells. CMV serostatus was assessed using a Roche Elecsys assay, by which serum IgG against CMV pp150, pp28, p38 and p52 was detected. After thawing, total CD4+ T cells were enriched by positive selection with CD4 magnetic microbeads. The samples came from a different study that was designed specifically to examine the CD4+ T cell memory repertoire. Peripheral blood mononuclear cells were isolated and cryopreserved according to standard operating procedures, and serum was stored at -80 degrees C. CD3-PerCP (BW264/56), CD4-APC (RPA-T4), CD45RO-PE (UCHT1) and CD8-Pacific Orange (3B5) antibodies were used for staining, and non-viable cells were excluded with Sytox blue.

Genomic DNA was extracted from sorted cells with the Quick-DNA Microprep Kit. Amplification of TCRbeta DNA was done with the immunoSEQ hsTCRbeta kit, following the protocol from the manufacturer. An Illumina MiSeq instrument was used to sequence the TCRbeta libraries. Under the source paper's analysis protocol: Once out-of-frame sequences had been removed, 2,204,828 distinct TCRbeta sequences were left, which works out to an average of around 67,000 per individual. Each individual was scored using the number of 150 to 200 previously reported CMV-associated TCRbeta sequences that the individual carried and the total number of productive distinct TCRbeta sequences. A beta-binomial model was reimplemented in Python, and random forests from scikit-learn, run with default parameters, were trained on data from the US cohort. Classifier performance on the Belgian cohort was summarized as median AUC with percentile confidence intervals calculated over 10,000 bootstrap iterations. In its TCRdb copy, this immuneACCESS table keeps in-frame sequences only and misses some clones. Where compared with another copy, unresolved V genes explain less than half of these, and the others have no known cause. V, J and clone size were drawn from that table, and D and trimming were deduced from the DNA. The sample has about 96,000 clones on record, about four fifths of them singletons. The ten largest clones add up to about 3.5% of the sample.

The TCR comes from an adult in good health and CMV-seropositive. The rearrangement joined TRBV2 to TRBJ2-3; a stretch of 12 junction bases matches TRBD2. The specimen sequenced was memory CD4+ T cells from blood. CDR3 sequence: CASSGGTSGTQYF. Here is the DNA: TGTGCCAGCAGTGGGGGGACTAGCGGGACGCAGTATTTT.